The T cell receptor beta chain under discussion was sequenced for a study of blood T cells in healthy people across ages. Through a sample-barcoded 5' primer and a J-beta primer mix, a second PCR was run for roughly 6 to 12 cycles. The authors tagged each cDNA molecule using a template-switch adaptor with 12 random nucleotides. TCRdb reanalysed the 5' RACE reads using MiXCR and keeps one entry per CDR3 protein. The sample contains fewer than 950,000 distinct CDR3 sequences, about 55% of which appear only once. V lost 6 bases, J lost 0 bases, and 13 bases lay in between. This CDR3 comprises 14 residues. From germline, CDR1 is SGHRS and CDR2 YFSETQ. This clonotype came up a few times.

The rearrangement uses TRBV5-1 and TRBJ2-7; no reliable D call. Sequenced sample: blood. This sequence was found in a man older than 75 in good health. CDR3 protein: CASTDPVSSYEQYF. The CDR3 bases are TGCGCCAGCACCGACCCGGTAAGCTCCTACGAGCAGTACTTC.